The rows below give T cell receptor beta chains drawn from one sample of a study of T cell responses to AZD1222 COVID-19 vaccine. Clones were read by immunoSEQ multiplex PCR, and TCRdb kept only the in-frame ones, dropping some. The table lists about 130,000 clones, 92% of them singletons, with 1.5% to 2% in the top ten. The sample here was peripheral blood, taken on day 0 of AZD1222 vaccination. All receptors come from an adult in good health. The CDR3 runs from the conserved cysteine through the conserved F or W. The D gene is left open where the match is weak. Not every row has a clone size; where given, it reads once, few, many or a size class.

CDR3nt: TGTGCCATCGGGACAGCTGGAAACACCATATATTTT
CDR3aa: CAIGTAGNTIYF
abundance: .
d_gene: TRBD1
j_gene: TRBJ1-3
v_gene: TRBV10-3

CDR3nt: TGTGCCAGCAGCTCTATGTCGGGGGTTGGGTATGGCTACACCTTC
CDR3aa: CASSSMSGVGYGYTF
abundance: .
d_gene: .
j_gene: TRBJ1-2
v_gene: TRBV5-8

CDR3nt: TGTGCCAGCAGGGTCGGGCAGGGGCAAGAGACCCAGTACTTC
CDR3aa: CASRVGQGQETQYF
abundance: .
d_gene: .
j_gene: TRBJ2-5
v_gene: TRBV2

CDR3nt: TGTGCCATCAGTGACAGGGGTAATTCACCCCTCCACTTT
CDR3aa: CAISDRGNSPLHF
abundance: .
d_gene: .
j_gene: TRBJ1-6
v_gene: TRBV10-3

CDR3nt: TGTGCCAGCAGCTTAGTTGACAGGGGCTACAATGAGCAGTTCTTC
CDR3aa: CASSLVDRGYNEQFF
abundance: .
d_gene: TRBD1
j_gene: TRBJ2-1
v_gene: TRBV7-9

CDR3nt: TGTGCCAGCAGCTTAGAAAGCCAGGGGGCCACTGAAGCTTTCTTT
CDR3aa: CASSLESQGATEAFF
abundance: .
d_gene: TRBD1
j_gene: TRBJ1-1
v_gene: TRBV7-8

CDR3nt: TGTGCCACCAGCCGAACCGGGACCCTCCAAGAGACCCAGTACTTC
CDR3aa: CATSRTGTLQETQYF
abundance: .
d_gene: .
j_gene: TRBJ2-5
v_gene: TRBV24-1

CDR3nt: TGTGCCAGCTCACCAATGGGACGGCAAGAAAAACTGTTTTTT
CDR3aa: CASSPMGRQEKLFF
abundance: .
d_gene: .
j_gene: TRBJ1-4
v_gene: TRBV18

CDR3nt: TGTGCCAGCAGCTCCGGCCCCGGAGGGTTTGAGGCCCAGCATTTT
CDR3aa: CASSSGPGGFEAQHF
abundance: .
d_gene: .
j_gene: TRBJ1-5
v_gene: TRBV7-2

CDR3nt: TGTGCCAGCAGTTTTACGTTTCAGGGAATATACTATGGCTACACCTTC
CDR3aa: CASSFTFQGIYYGYTF
abundance: .
d_gene: .
j_gene: TRBJ1-2
v_gene: TRBV27

CDR3nt: TGTGCCAGCAGCCTCAGAGGGGGTGTGGAGCAGTACTTC
CDR3aa: CASSLRGGVEQYF
abundance: .
d_gene: .
j_gene: TRBJ2-7
v_gene: TRBV5-8

CDR3nt: TGCGCCAGCAGTCCACAACAGGGGATGGAGACCCAGTACTTC
CDR3aa: CASSPQQGMETQYF
abundance: .
d_gene: TRBD1
j_gene: TRBJ2-5
v_gene: TRBV10-1

CDR3nt: TGTGCCAGCAGCCAGGACACTCGGAATGGCTACACCTTC
CDR3aa: CASSQDTRNGYTF
abundance: .
d_gene: .
j_gene: TRBJ1-2
v_gene: TRBV7-9

CDR3nt: TGTGCCAGCAGCGAAGCGGTCGGCCCAAAACGGGAGCAGTTCTTC
CDR3aa: CASSEAVGPKREQFF
abundance: .
d_gene: .
j_gene: TRBJ2-1
v_gene: TRBV7-3

CDR3nt: TGCGCCAGCAGCCAAGATGCAGGGGCGCCACCCCTCCACTTT
CDR3aa: CASSQDAGAPPLHF
abundance: .
d_gene: .
j_gene: TRBJ1-6
v_gene: TRBV4-3

CDR3nt: TGTGCCAGCAGCAAACAGAGCGGGGCCAGCTCCTACAATGAGCAGTTCTTC
CDR3aa: CASSKQSGASSYNEQFF
abundance: .
d_gene: TRBD2
j_gene: TRBJ2-1
v_gene: TRBV4-2

CDR3nt: TGTGCCAGCTCACCCTCTTTCGGGGGGCCTGAGCAGTTCTTC
CDR3aa: CASSPSFGGPEQFF
abundance: .
d_gene: .
j_gene: TRBJ2-1
v_gene: TRBV18

CDR3nt: TGTGCCAGCTCAGCCGGGACAGGGTCAAGGGAGCAGTACTTC
CDR3aa: CASSAGTGSREQYF
abundance: once
d_gene: TRBD1
j_gene: TRBJ2-7
v_gene: TRBV18

CDR3nt: TGTGCCAGCAGGACTGGGGGCTACGAGCAGTACTTC
CDR3aa: CASRTGGYEQYF
abundance: .
d_gene: .
j_gene: TRBJ2-7
v_gene: TRBV7-9

CDR3nt: TGTGCCAGCAAAATCAACTCCGAATTTAATTCACCCCTCCACTTT
CDR3aa: CASKINSEFNSPLHF
abundance: .
d_gene: .
j_gene: TRBJ1-6
v_gene: TRBV2

CDR3nt: TGTGCCAGCCAGGGGTCACATGGGAACACTGAAGCTTTCTTT
CDR3aa: CASQGSHGNTEAFF
abundance: .
d_gene: .
j_gene: TRBJ1-1
v_gene: TRBV19

CDR3nt: TGCAGTGCTGGACCGGGGGAGCAGTTCTTC
CDR3aa: CSAGPGEQFF
abundance: .
d_gene: .
j_gene: TRBJ2-1
v_gene: TRBV20-1

CDR3nt: TGTGCCAGCACGGTTGCAGATACGCAGTATTTT
CDR3aa: CASTVADTQYF
abundance: .
d_gene: .
j_gene: TRBJ2-3
v_gene: TRBV12-3/TRBV12-4